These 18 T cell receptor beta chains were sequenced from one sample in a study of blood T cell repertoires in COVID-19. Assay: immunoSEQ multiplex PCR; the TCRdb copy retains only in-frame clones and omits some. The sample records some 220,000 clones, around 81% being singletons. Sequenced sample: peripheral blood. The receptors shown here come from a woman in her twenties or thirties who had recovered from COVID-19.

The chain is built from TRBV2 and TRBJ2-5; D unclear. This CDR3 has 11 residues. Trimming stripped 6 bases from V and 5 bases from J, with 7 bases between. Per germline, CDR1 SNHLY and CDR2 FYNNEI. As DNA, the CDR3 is TGTGCCAGCAGCAACTATGAGACCCAGTACTTC. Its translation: CASSNYETQYF.

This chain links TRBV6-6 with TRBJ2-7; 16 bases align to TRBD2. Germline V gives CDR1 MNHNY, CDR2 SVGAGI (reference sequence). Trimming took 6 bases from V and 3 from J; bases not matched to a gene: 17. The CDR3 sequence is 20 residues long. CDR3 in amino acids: CASSSWYAGTSGRAHYEQYF. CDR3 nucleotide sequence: TGTGCCAGCAGCTCCTGGTATGCCGGGACTAGCGGGAGGGCCCACTACGAGCAGTACTTC.

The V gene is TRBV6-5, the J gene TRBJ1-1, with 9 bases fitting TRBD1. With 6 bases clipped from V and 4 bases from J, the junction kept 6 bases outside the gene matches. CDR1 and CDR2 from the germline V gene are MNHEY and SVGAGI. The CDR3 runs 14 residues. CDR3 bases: TGTGCCAGCAGCCGGGACAGGGCTAGCACTGAAGCTTTCTTT. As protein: CASSRDRASTEAFF.

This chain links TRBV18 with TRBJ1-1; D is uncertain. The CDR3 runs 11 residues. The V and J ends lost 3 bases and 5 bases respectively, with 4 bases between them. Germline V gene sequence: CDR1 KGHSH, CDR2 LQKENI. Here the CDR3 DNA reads TGTGCCAGCTCACCCTCTACTGAAGCTTTCTTT. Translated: CASSPSTEAFF. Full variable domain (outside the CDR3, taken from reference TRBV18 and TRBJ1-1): NAGVMQNPRHLVRRRGQEARLRCSPMKGHSHVYWYRQLPEEGLKFMVYLQKENIIDESGMPKERFSAEFPKEGPSILRIQQVVRGDSAAYFCASSPSTEAFFGQGTRLTVV.

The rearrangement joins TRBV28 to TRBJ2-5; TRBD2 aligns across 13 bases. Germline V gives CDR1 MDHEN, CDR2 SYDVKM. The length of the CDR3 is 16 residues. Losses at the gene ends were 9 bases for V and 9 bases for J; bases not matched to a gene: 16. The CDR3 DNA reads TGTGCCAGTACTCCCACCGGACTAGCGGGAGTAGCGGCCCAGTACTTC. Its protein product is CASTPTGLAGVAAQYF. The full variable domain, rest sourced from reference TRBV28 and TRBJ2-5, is DVKVTQSSRYLVKRTGEKVFLECVQDMDHENMFWYRQDPGLGLRLIYFSYDVKMKEKGDIPEGYSVSREKKERFSLILESASTNQTSMYLCASTPTGLAGVAAQYFGPGTRLLVL.

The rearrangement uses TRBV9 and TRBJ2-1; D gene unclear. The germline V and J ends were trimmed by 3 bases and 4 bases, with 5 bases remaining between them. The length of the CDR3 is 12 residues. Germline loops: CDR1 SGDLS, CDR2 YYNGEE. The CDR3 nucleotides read TGTGCCAGCAGCGCCTTTTACAATGAGCAGTTCTTC. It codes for CASSAFYNEQFF.

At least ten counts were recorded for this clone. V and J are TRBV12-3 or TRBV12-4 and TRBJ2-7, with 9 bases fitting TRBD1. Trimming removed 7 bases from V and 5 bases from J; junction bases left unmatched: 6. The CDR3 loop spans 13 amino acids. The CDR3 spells CASNPTGGNEQYF. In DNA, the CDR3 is TGTGCCAGCAACCCGACAGGGGGGAACGAGCAGTACTTC.

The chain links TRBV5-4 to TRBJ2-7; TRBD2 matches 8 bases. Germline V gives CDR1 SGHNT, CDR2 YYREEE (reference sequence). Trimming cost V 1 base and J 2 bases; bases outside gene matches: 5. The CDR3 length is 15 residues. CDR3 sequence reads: CASSLSSGPTYEQYF. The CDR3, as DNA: TGTGCCAGCAGCTTGTCTAGCGGGCCTACCTACGAGCAGTACTTC.

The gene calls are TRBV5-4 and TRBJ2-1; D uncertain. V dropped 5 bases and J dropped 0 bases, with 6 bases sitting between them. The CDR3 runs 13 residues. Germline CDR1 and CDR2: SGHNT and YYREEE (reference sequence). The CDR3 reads CASRFYSYNEQFF. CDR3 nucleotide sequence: TGTGCCAGCAGGTTTTACTCCTACAATGAGCAGTTCTTC.

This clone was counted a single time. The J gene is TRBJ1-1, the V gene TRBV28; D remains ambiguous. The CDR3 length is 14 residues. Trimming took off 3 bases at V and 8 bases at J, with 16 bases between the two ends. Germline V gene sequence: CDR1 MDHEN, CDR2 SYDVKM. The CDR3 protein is CASSFTEMYQEAFF. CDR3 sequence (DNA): TGTGCCAGCAGTTTTACAGAAATGTACCAGGAAGCTTTCTTT.

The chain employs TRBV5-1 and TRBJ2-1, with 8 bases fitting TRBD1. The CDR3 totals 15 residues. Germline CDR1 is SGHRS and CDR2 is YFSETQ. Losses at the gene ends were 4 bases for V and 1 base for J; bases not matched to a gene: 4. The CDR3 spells CASSPGTGSYNEQFF. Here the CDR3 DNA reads TGCGCCAGCAGCCCTGGGACAGGTTCCTACAATGAGCAGTTCTTC.

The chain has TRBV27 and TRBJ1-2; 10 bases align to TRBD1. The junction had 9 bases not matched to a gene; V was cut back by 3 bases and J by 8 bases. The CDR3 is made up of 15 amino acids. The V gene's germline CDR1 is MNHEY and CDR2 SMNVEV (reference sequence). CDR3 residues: CASSLSGQGNKGYTF. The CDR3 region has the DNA TGTGCCAGCAGTTTGTCGGGACAGGGGAACAAAGGCTACACCTTC.

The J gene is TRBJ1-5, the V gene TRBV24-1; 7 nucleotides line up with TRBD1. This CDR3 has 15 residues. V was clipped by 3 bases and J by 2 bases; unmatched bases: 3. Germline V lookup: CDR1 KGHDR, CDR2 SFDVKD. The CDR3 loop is CATSDADRGNQPQHF. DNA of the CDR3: TGTGCCACCAGTGATGCCGACAGGGGCAATCAGCCCCAGCATTTT.

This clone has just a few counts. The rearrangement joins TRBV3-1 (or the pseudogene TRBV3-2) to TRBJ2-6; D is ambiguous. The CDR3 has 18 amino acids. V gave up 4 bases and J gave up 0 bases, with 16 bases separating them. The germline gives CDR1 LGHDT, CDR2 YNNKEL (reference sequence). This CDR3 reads CASSPAGSFLSGANVLTF. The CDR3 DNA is TGTGCCAGCAGCCCAGCAGGCAGTTTTCTCTCTGGGGCCAACGTCCTGACTTTC.

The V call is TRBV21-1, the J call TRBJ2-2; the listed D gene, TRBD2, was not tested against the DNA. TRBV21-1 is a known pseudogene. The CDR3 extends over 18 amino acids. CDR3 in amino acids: CASRPPSGRRQNTGELFF. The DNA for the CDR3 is TGTGCCAGCAGACCTCCTAGCGGGAGACGCCAGAACACCGGGGAGCTGTTTTTT.

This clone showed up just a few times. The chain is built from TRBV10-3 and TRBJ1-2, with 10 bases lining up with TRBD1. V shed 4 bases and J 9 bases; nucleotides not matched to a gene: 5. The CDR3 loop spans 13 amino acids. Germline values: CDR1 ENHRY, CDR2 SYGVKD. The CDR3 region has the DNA TGTGCCATCAGTGCGGGACAGGGGTCGAGCTACACCTTC. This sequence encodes CAISAGQGSSYTF.

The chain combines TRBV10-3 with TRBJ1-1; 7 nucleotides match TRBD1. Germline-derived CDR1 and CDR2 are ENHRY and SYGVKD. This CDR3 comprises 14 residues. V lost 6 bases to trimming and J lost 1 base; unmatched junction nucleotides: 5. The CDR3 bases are TGTGCCATCAGGCATCAGGGGGGGAACACTGAAGCTTTCTTT. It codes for CAIRHQGGNTEAFF.

The DNA for the CDR3 is TGTGCCAGCAGCTTAGTTGTAAGGGGGACTGAAGCTTTCTTT. This sequence encodes CASSLVVRGTEAFF. J is TRBJ1-1 and V is TRBV7-9, with D possibly being TRBD1 (6 bases). V lost 1 base and J lost 5, with 11 bases in between. This CDR3 contains 14 residues. From germline, CDR1 is SEHNR and CDR2 FQNEAQ (reference sequence).